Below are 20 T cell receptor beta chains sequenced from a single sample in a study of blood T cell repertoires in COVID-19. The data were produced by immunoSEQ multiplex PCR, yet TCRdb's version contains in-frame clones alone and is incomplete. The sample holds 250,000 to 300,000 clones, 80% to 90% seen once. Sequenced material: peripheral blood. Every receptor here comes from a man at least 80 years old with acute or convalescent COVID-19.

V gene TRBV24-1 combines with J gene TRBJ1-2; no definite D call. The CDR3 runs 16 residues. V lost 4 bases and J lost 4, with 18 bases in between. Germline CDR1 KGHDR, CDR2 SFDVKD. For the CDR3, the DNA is TGTGCCACCAGTGACTTGCGTCCGGGGTCAGGCTATGGCTACACCTTC. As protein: CATSDLRPGSGYGYTF.

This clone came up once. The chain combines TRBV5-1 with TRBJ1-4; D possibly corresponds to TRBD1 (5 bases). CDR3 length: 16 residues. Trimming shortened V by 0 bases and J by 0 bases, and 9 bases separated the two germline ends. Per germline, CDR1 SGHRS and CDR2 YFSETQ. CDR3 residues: CASSLGGAATNEKLFF. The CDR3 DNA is TGCGCCAGCAGCTTGGGCGGGGCCGCAACTAATGAAAAACTGTTTTTT.

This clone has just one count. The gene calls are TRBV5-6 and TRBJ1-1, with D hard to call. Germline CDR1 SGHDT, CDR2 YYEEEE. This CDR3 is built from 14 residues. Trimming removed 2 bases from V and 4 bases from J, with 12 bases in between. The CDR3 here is CASSFNGWSTEAFF. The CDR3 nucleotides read TGTGCCAGCAGCTTCAACGGGTGGTCCACTGAAGCTTTCTTT.

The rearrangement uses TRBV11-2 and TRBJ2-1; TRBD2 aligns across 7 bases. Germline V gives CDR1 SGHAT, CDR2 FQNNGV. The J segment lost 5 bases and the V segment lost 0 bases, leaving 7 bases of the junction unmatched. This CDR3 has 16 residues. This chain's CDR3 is CASSLDAGVGHNEQFF. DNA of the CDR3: TGTGCCAGCAGCTTAGACGCGGGAGTCGGGCACAATGAGCAGTTCTTC. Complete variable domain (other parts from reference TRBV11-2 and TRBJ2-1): EAGVAQSPRYKIIEKRQSVAFWCNPISGHATLYWYQQILGQGPKLLIQFQNNGVVDDSQLPKDRFSAERLKGVDSTLKIQPAKLEDSAVYLCASSLDAGVGHNEQFFGPGTRLTVL.

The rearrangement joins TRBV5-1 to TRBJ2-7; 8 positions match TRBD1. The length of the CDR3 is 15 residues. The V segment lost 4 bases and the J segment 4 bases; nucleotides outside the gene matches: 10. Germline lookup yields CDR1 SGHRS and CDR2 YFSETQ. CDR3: CASSGGQAGVYEQYF. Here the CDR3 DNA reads TGCGCCAGCAGCGGGGGACAGGCAGGGGTTTACGAGCAGTACTTC.

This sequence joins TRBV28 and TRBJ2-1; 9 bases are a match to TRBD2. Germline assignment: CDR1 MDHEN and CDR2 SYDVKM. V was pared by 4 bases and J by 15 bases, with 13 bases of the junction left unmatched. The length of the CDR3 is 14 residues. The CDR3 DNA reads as TGTGCCAGCAGTTCCCTTCCGATAGCGGGAGAGGGGTTCTTC. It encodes CASSSLPIAGEGFF. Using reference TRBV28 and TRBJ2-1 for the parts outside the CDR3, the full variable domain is DVKVTQSSRYLVKRTGEKVFLECVQDMDHENMFWYRQDPGLGLRLIYFSYDVKMKEKGDIPEGYSVSREKKERFSLILESASTNQTSMYLCASSSLPIAGEGFFGPGTRLTVL.

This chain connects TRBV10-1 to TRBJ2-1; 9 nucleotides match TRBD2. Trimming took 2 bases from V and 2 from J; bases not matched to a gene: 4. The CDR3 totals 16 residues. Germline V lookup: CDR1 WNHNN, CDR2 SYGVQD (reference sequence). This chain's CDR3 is CASSETREGPYNEQFF. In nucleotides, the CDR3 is TGCGCCAGCAGTGAGACGCGGGAGGGCCCCTACAATGAGCAGTTCTTC.

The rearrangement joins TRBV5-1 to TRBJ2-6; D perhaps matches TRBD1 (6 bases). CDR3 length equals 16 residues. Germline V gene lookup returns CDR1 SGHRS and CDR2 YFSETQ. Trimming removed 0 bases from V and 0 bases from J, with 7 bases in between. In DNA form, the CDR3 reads TGCGCCAGCAGCTTGGACAGGGACTCTGGGGCCAACGTCCTGACTTTC. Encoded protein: CASSLDRDSGANVLTF.

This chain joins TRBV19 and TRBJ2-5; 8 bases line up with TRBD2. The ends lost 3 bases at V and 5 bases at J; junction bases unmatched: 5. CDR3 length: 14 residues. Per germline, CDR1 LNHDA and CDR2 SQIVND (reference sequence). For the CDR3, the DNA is TGTGCCAGTAGTATGGTGCGGGAGGCTGAGACCCAGTACTTC. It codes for CASSMVREAETQYF.

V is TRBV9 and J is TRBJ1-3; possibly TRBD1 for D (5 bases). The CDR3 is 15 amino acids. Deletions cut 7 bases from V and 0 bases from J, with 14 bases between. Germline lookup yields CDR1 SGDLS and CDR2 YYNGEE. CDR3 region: CASGTGGPSGNTIYF. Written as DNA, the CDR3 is TGTGCCAGCGGGACCGGAGGGCCCTCTGGAAACACCATATATTTT.

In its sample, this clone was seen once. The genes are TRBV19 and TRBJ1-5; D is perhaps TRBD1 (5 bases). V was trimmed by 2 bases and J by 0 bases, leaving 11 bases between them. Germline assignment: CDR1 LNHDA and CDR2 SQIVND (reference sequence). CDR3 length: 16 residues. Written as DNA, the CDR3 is TGTGCCAGTAGTATAACCACAGGAATTAGCAATCAGCCCCAGCATTTT. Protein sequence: CASSITTGISNQPQHF.

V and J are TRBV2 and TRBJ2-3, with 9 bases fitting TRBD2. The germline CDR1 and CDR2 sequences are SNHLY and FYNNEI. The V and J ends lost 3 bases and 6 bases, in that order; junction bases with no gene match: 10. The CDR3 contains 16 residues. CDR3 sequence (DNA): TGTGCCAGCAGTGACCCCGGGACTAGCCTATCTGATACGCAGTATTTT. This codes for CASSDPGTSLSDTQYF.

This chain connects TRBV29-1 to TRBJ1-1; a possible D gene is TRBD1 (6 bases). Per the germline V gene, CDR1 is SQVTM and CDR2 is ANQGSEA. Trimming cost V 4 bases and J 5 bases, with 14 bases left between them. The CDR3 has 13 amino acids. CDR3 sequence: CSVGGTLGTEAFF. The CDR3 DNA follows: TGCAGCGTTGGGGGGACATTAGGTACTGAAGCTTTCTTT. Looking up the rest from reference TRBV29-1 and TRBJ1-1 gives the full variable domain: SAVISQKPSRDICQRGTSLTIQCQVDSQVTMMFWYRQQPGQSLTLIATANQGSEATYESGFVIDKFPISRPNLTFSTLTVSNMSPEDSSIYLCSVGGTLGTEAFFGQGTRLTVV.

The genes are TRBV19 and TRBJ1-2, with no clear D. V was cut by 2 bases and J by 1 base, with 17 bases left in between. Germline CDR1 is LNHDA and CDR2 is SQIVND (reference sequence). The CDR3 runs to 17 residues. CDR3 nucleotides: TGTGCCAGTAGTATATTCAAGTCCGGTACTGGTAACTATGGCTACACCTTC. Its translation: CASSIFKSGTGNYGYTF.

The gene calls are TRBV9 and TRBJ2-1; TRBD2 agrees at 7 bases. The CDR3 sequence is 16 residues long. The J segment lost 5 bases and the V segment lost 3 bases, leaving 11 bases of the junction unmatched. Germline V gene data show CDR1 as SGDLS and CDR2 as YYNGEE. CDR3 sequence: CASSALGTIPNNEQFF. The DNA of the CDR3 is TGTGCCAGCAGCGCCCTCGGGACTATTCCTAACAATGAGCAGTTCTTC. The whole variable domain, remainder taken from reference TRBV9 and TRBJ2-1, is DSGVTQTPKHLITATGQRVTLRCSPRSGDLSVYWYQQSLDQGLQFLIQYYNGEERAKGNILERFSAQQFPDLHSELNLSSLELGDSALYFCASSALGTIPNNEQFFGPGTRLTVL.

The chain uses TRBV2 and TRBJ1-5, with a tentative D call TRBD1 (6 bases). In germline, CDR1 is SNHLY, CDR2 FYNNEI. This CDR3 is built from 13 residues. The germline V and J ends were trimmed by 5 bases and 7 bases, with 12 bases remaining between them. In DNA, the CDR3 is TGTGCCAGCAGTCCCAACCAGGGGCAGCCCCAGCATTTT. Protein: CASSPNQGQPQHF.

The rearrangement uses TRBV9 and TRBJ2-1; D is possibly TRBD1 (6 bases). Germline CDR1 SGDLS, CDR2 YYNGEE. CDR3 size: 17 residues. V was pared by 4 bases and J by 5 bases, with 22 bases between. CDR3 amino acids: CASSRETGSRENNEQFF. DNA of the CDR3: TGTGCCAGCAGCCGAGAGACAGGCAGTCGGGAAAACAATGAGCAGTTCTTC.

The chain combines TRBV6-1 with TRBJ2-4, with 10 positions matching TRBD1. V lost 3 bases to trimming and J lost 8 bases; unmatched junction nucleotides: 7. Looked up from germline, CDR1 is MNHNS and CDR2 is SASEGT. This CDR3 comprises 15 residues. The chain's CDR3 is CASSDIGQGDYIQYF. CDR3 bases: TGTGCCAGCAGTGATATAGGACAGGGGGATTACATTCAGTACTTC.

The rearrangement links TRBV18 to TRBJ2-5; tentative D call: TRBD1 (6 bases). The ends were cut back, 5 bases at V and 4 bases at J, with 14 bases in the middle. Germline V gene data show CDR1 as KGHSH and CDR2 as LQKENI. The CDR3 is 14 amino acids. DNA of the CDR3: TGTGCCAGCTCATCTGGACAGCCCCCAGAGACCCAGTACTTC. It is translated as CASSSGQPPETQYF.

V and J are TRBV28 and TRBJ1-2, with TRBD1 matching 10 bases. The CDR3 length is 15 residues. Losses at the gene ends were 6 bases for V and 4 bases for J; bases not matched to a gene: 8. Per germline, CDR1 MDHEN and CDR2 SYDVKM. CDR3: CASSRWTGGGYGYTF. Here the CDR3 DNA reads TGTGCCAGCAGCCGATGGACAGGGGGTGGCTATGGCTACACCTTC.